This entry lists 15 T cell receptor beta chains sequenced from one sample in a study of cytomegalovirus exposure and HLA in healthy donors. PCR used 60 Vbeta primers and 13 Jbeta primers. Method: immunoSEQ multiplex PCR; TCRdb's copy keeps in-frame clones and lacks some. The table for this sample gives about 64,000 clones. The sequenced sample consisted of PBMCs. Receptors originate from a woman aged 18-29 years in good health and CMV-seronegative.

The DNA for the CDR3 is TGTGCCAGCAGTGAAATTACAGGGGGCGGCTACGAGCAGTACTTC. Its translation is CASSEITGGGYEQYF. The rearrangement links TRBV6-1 to TRBJ2-7; 9 bases are a match to TRBD1. CDR1 and CDR2 from the germline V gene are MNHNS and SASEGT. CDR3 length equals 15 residues. Trimming removed 2 bases from V and 3 bases from J; junction bases left unmatched: 5.

The chain couples TRBV30 to TRBJ1-1; 8 nucleotides line up with TRBD1. The CDR3 runs 14 residues. Germline V lookup: CDR1 GTSNPN, CDR2 SVGIG (reference sequence). The trim removed 5 bases at V and 10 bases at J, leaving 15 bases unmatched. This CDR3 is CAWDAGTGGDGAFF. In nucleotides, the CDR3 is TGTGCCTGGGATGCAGGGACAGGTGGTGATGGAGCTTTCTTT.

The genes are TRBV2 and TRBJ1-2, with 12 bases that match TRBD1. J was trimmed by 4 bases and V by 8 bases; bases with no gene match: 2. The CDR3 has 13 residues. Germline loops: CDR1 SNHLY, CDR2 FYNNEI. The CDR3 protein is CASGTGGRYGYTF. The CDR3 DNA sequence: TGTGCCAGCGGGACAGGGGGCCGCTATGGCTACACCTTC.

CDR3 nucleotide sequence: TGTGCCAGCACTACAGGGGGCCTCGAGCAGTACTTC. This encodes CASTTGGLEQYF. V usage is TRBV7-9 and J usage is TRBJ2-7; 9 bases map to TRBD1. Germline CDR1 SEHNR, CDR2 FQNEAQ (reference sequence). CDR3 length: 12 amino acids. V gave up 7 bases and J gave up 6 bases; unmatched junction bases: 4.

The V call is TRBV5-1, the J call TRBJ1-1; 7 nucleotides match TRBD1. V dropped 0 bases and J dropped 1; count of bases not matched to a gene: 3. The CDR3 is 15 residues long. CDR1 and CDR2 (germline): SGHRS, YFSETQ. This CDR3 is CASSLDRGANTEAFF. The CDR3 coding sequence is TGCGCCAGCAGCTTGGACAGGGGAGCGAACACTGAAGCTTTCTTT.

This chain joins TRBV18 and TRBJ2-5, with 11 bases fitting TRBD2. Germline CDR1 is KGHSH and CDR2 is LQKENI. This CDR3 comprises 14 residues. The trim removed 1 base at V and 9 bases at J, leaving 4 bases unmatched. Here the CDR3 DNA reads TGTGCCAGCTCACCACTTGGACTAGCGGGTTCCCAGTACTTC. Translated: CASSPLGLAGSQYF.

CDR3 protein: CAISYDRGRDGYTF. The DNA of the CDR3 is TGTGCCATTAGTTACGACAGGGGGCGAGATGGCTACACCTTC. This chain connects TRBV10-3 to TRBJ1-2; the match to TRBD1 covers 10 bases. Trimming took 9 bases from V and 6 from J; bases not matched to a gene: 10. Germline-derived CDR1 and CDR2 are ENHRY and SYGVKD. The CDR3 totals 14 residues.

The chain recombines TRBV18 with TRBJ1-2; 9 bases match TRBD1. This CDR3 has 15 amino acids. Germline-derived CDR1 and CDR2 are KGHSH and LQKENI. V was pared by 5 bases and J by 2 bases, with 6 bases of the junction left unmatched. This CDR3 is CASSYPGQGNYGYTF. The CDR3 DNA follows: TGTGCCAGCTCATATCCGGGACAGGGAAACTATGGCTACACCTTC.

V is TRBV29-1 and J is TRBJ2-7; 9 bases fit TRBD1. The V gene's germline CDR1 is SQVTM and CDR2 ANQGSEA. Trimming at V came to 6 bases and at J to 0 bases, leaving 6 bases not matched to a gene. This CDR3 contains 14 residues. CDR3 in DNA: TGCAGCGTAGGTTCGGGACAGGGCTCCTACGAGCAGTACTTC. As protein: CSVGSGQGSYEQYF.

This chain connects TRBV13 to TRBJ1-1; D might be TRBD1 (5 bases). The CDR3 length is 12 residues. V lost 0 bases and J 11 bases, leaving 10 bases between the germline ends. The V gene's germline CDR1 is PRHDT and CDR2 FYEKMQ (reference sequence). The CDR3 here is CASSLGPGGAFF. The CDR3 DNA follows: TGTGCCAGCAGCTTAGGCCCCGGGGGGGCTTTCTTT. Complete variable domain (other parts from reference TRBV13 and TRBJ1-1): AAGVIQSPRHLIKEKRETATLKCYPIPRHDTVYWYQQGPGQDPQFLISFYEKMQSDKGSIPDRFSAQQFSDYHSELNMSSLELGDSALYFCASSLGPGGAFFGQGTRLTVV.

The chain has TRBV25-1 and TRBJ1-3, with D possibly being TRBD1 (5 bases). Germline loops: CDR1 MGHDK, CDR2 SYGVNS. This CDR3 region has 18 residues. The ends were cut back, 2 bases at V and 0 bases at J, with 17 bases in the middle. The CDR3 DNA is TGTGCCAGCAGTGAAAGCCGGACACCTCAACTCTCTGGAAACACCATATATTTT. Its protein is CASSESRTPQLSGNTIYF.

The CDR3 sequence: CASQGLGPDNEQFF. DNA for the CDR3: TGTGCCAGCCAGGGACTAGGGCCCGACAATGAGCAGTTCTTC. V is TRBV25-1 and J is TRBJ2-1; 8 bases agree with TRBD2. There are 14 residues in the CDR3. CDR1 MGHDK and CDR2 SYGVNS come from the germline V gene. V trimming: 8 bases; J trimming: 5 bases; junction bases outside the gene matches: 8.

The chain is built from TRBV10-2 and TRBJ2-2; no reliable D call. The CDR3 totals 14 residues. Germline loops: CDR1 WSHSY, CDR2 SAAADI. With 1 base removed from V and 6 bases from J, the gap between germline ends came to 9 bases. The CDR3 DNA is TGCGCCAGCAGTGAGTACCGCGCGTCCGGGGAGCTGTTTTTT. Translated, it gives CASSEYRASGELFF.

This chain uses TRBV7-9 with TRBJ1-1; D unclear. Per germline, CDR1 SEHNR and CDR2 FQNEAQ (reference sequence). The CDR3 is made up of 15 amino acids. Trimming took 1 base from V and 0 from J, leaving 9 bases between them. Here the CDR3 reads CASSLVPRLNTEAFF. The CDR3 DNA is TGTGCCAGCAGCTTAGTTCCCAGGTTGAACACTGAAGCTTTCTTT. Full variable domain (remainder filled in from reference TRBV7-9 and TRBJ1-1): DTGVSQNPRHKITKRGQNVTFRCDPISEHNRLYWYRQTLGQGPEFLTYFQNEAQLEKSRLLSDRFSAERPKGSFSTLEIQRTEQGDSAMYLCASSLVPRLNTEAFFGQGTRLTVV.

The chain recombines TRBV28 with TRBJ1-2; D call uncertain. Germline assignment: CDR1 MDHEN and CDR2 SYDVKM. V dropped 5 bases and J dropped 2 bases, with 3 bases sitting between them. This CDR3 region has 11 residues. This CDR3 is CASSQNYGYTF. The CDR3 DNA sequence: TGTGCCAGCAGTCAGAACTATGGCTACACCTTC.